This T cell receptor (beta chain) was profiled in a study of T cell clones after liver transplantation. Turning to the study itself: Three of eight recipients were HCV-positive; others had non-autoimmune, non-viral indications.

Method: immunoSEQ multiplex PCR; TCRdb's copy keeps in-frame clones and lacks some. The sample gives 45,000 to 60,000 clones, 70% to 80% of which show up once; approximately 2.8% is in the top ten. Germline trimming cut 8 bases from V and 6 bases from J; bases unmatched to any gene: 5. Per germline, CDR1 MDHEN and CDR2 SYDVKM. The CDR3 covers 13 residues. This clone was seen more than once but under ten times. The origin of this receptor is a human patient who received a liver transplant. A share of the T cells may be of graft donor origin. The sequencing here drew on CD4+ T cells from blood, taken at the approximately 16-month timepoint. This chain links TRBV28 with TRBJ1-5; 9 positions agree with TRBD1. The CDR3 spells CASGQGFRQPQHF. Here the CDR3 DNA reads TGTGCCAGCGGACAGGGGTTTCGTCAGCCCCAGCATTTT. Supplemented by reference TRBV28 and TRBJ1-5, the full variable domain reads DVKVTQSSRYLVKRTGEKVFLECVQDMDHENMFWYRQDPGLGLRLIYFSYDVKMKEKGDIPEGYSVSREKKERFSLILESASTNQTSMYLCASGQGFRQPQHFGDGTRLSIL.